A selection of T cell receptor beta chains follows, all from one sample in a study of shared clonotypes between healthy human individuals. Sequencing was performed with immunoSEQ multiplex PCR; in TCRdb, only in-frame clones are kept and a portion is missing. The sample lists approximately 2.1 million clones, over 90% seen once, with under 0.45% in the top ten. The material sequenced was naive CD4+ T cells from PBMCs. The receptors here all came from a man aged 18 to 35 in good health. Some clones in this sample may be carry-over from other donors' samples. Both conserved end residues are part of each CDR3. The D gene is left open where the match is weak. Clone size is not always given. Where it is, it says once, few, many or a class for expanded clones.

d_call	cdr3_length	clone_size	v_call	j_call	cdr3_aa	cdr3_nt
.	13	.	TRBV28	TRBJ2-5	CASSAGFGETQYF	TGTGCCAGCAGTGCAGGGTTTGGGGAGACCCAGTACTTC
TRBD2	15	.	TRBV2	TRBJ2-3	CASTRGLAGTDTQYF	TGTGCCAGCACCCGGGGACTAGCGGGAACAGATACGCAGTATTTT
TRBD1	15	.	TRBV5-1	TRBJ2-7	CASSPGTQGAYEQYF	TGCGCCAGCAGCCCCGGTACGCAGGGGGCCTACGAGCAGTACTTC
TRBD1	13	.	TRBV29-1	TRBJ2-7	CSVVEQGAGEQYF	TGCAGCGTTGTAGAACAGGGGGCAGGGGAGCAGTACTTC
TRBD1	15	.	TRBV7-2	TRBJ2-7	CASSPRTGASYEQYF	TGTGCCAGCAGCCCGAGGACAGGGGCCTCCTACGAGCAGTACTTC
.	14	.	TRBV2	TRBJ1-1	CASRNRPGSAEAFF	TGTGCCAGCAGGAACAGACCGGGGAGCGCTGAAGCTTTCTTT
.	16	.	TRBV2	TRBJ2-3	CASTPTGDSFIDTQYF	TGTGCCAGCACCCCAACGGGGGACTCATTCATAGATACGCAGTATTTT
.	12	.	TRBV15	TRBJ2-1	CATSSSYNEQFF	TGTGCCACCAGCAGCTCCTACAATGAGCAGTTCTTC
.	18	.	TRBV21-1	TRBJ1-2	CASSRSTGKMGIDYGYTF	TGTGCCAGCAGCCGGTCCACAGGGAAAATGGGAATCGACTATGGCTACACCTTC
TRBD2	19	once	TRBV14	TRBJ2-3	CASSPGGLAGPLSTDTQYF	TGTGCCAGCAGCCCCGGGGGACTAGCGGGGCCCCTGAGCACAGATACGCAGTATTTT
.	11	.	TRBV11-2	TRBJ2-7	CASSPGAEQYF	TGTGCCAGCAGCCCAGGTGCCGAGCAGTACTTC
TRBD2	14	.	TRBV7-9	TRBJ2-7	CASSARTSSYEQYF	TGTGCCAGCAGCGCACGGACTAGTTCCTACGAGCAGTACTTC
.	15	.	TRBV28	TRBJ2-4	CASAGGRGSKNIQYF	TGTGCCAGCGCCGGGGGCCGCGGTTCCAAAAACATTCAGTACTTC
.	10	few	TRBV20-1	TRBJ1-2	CSARSYGYTF	TGCAGTGCTAGGTCCTATGGCTACACCTTC
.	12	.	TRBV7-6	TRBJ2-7	CASSLDGAEQYF	TGTGCCAGCAGCTTAGATGGGGCCGAGCAGTACTTC